This T cell receptor beta chain was obtained from a study of blood T cells in healthy people across ages. Whole-study findings and limits: A greater number of naive CD4+ cells and higher diversity distinguished long-lived donors from aged donors. PBMCs left unsorted prevented a conclusive naive versus antigen-experienced comparison. While age rose, TCR beta diversity per million T cells dropped in a roughly linear way.

Total RNA, at least 6 micrograms per sample, was extracted from PBMCs. Regarding this clonotype: Its antigen remains unidentified. A much bigger clone sits one base away, suggesting this may be a read error.

A second PCR of 7 to 11 cycles used a sample-barcoded 5' primer and a J-beta primer mix. MiXCR was run by TCRdb on the 5' RACE reads, yielding one entry per CDR3 protein. The table includes some 1,800,000 distinct CDR3 sequences, roughly 43% detected once. This CDR3 has 15 residues. Trimming took off 3 bases at V and 0 bases at J, with 10 bases between the two ends. Germline CDR1 reads SGHRS; CDR2 reads YFSETQ. The chain uses TRBV5-1 and TRBJ2-1; D is uncertain. Sequencing was performed on blood. This receptor was taken from a human donor in good health. The CDR3: CASSSMSSSYNEQFF. The CDR3 region has the DNA TGCGCCAGCAGCTCGATGTCGAGCTCCTACAATGAGCAGTTCTTC.